The 24 T cell receptor beta chains below all came from one sample that was sequenced in a study of blood T cell repertoires in COVID-19. Clones were sequenced by immunoSEQ multiplex PCR, and TCRdb holds only the in-frame ones, with some missing. The table shows about 280,000 clones, with roughly 86% occurring only once. The specimen sequenced was peripheral blood. These receptors all stem from a woman in her twenties or thirties with COVID-19, enrolled during active disease.

This clone showed up just a few times. CDR3 in amino acids: CASSPAVRPTNEKLFF. The CDR3 region has the DNA TGTGCCAGCAGCCCTGCCGTCAGGCCAACTAATGAAAAACTGTTTTTT. The chain recombines TRBV7-9 with TRBJ1-4; D call uncertain. The CDR3 runs to 16 residues. Trimming removed 5 bases from V and 0 bases from J, with 13 bases in between. Germline CDR1 and CDR2: SEHNR and FQNEAQ (reference sequence). Full variable domain (rest looked up from reference TRBV7-9 and TRBJ1-4): DTGVSQNPRHKITKRGQNVTFRCDPISEHNRLYWYRQTLGQGPEFLTYFQNEAQLEKSRLLSDRFSAERPKGSFSTLEIQRTEQGDSAMYLCASSPAVRPTNEKLFFGSGTQLSVL.

The V gene is TRBV5-4, the J gene TRBJ2-7, with D perhaps TRBD1 (6 bases). Germline V gives CDR1 SGHNT, CDR2 YYREEE (reference sequence). V was cut by 4 bases and J by 2 bases, with 10 bases left in between. CDR3 length: 13 amino acids. CDR3 sequence: CASSPQGTYEQYF. The CDR3, as DNA: TGTGCCAGCAGCCCACAGGGAACCTACGAGCAGTACTTC.

This rearrangement joins TRBV5-4 to TRBJ2-5; D uncertain. Germline CDR1 is SGHNT and CDR2 is YYREEE (reference sequence). CDR3 length: 14 amino acids. The V end lost 0 bases, the J end lost 5 bases, and 11 bases lay between the germline ends. CDR3 bases: TGTGCCAGCAGCTTGGAACCCGCTGAGGAGACCCAGTACTTC. Translating gives CASSLEPAEETQYF.

The chain carries TRBV27 and TRBJ2-7; TRBD2 aligns across 10 bases. Germline V gene sequence: CDR1 MNHEY, CDR2 SMNVEV (reference sequence). The CDR3 runs 17 residues. After removal of 1 base from V and 0 bases from J, the junction contained 6 bases not matched to a gene. The CDR3 coding sequence is TGTGCCAGCAGTTTATGGTATAGCGGGGGGTACTCCTACGAGCAGTACTTC. The encoded protein is CASSLWYSGGYSYEQYF.

The chain has TRBV10-2 and TRBJ2-6, with 8 bases identical to TRBD1. The CDR3 totals 19 residues. Germline values: CDR1 WSHSY, CDR2 SAAADI. The J segment lost 0 bases and the V segment lost 6 bases, leaving 13 bases of the junction unmatched. The CDR3 is CASRAVLGRGHSGANVLTF. The CDR3 coding sequence is TGCGCCAGCAGGGCCGTCTTGGGCAGGGGGCACTCTGGGGCCAACGTCCTGACTTTC.

This clone has a single count. The rearrangement uses TRBV9 and TRBJ1-2; D unresolved. Looked up from germline, CDR1 is SGDLS and CDR2 is YYNGEE. The CDR3 loop spans 15 amino acids. With 4 bases removed from V and 0 bases from J, the gap between germline ends came to 13 bases. In nucleotides, the CDR3 is TGTGCCAGCAGCCCCCGACCGACTACTAACTATGGCTACACCTTC. Protein product: CASSPRPTTNYGYTF.

This clone was observed once. This chain uses TRBV7-9 with TRBJ2-3, with TRBD1 matching 9 bases. V shed 5 bases and J 4 bases; nucleotides not matched to a gene: 7. The CDR3 spans 15 residues. The germline V gene has CDR1 SEHNR and CDR2 FQNEAQ (reference sequence). CDR3 loop: CASSPTGQGADTQYF. The CDR3 DNA sequence: TGTGCCAGCAGCCCGACGGGACAGGGCGCAGATACGCAGTATTTT.

The chain combines TRBV5-1 with TRBJ2-2; the D is unclear. The CDR3 sequence is 12 residues long. V gave up 7 bases and J gave up 8 bases, with 12 bases separating them. Germline-derived CDR1 and CDR2 are SGHRS and YFSETQ. CDR3 in amino acids: CASRSAMGELFF. The CDR3, as DNA: TGCGCCAGCCGATCCGCGATGGGGGAGCTGTTTTTT.

This chain connects TRBV23-1 to TRBJ1-5; D is unclear. TRBV23-1 is reported as an ORF; its role is uncertain. V lost 2 bases to trimming and J lost 5 bases, with 10 bases between them. The CDR3 totals 14 residues. The CDR3 is CASSQESLDQPQHF. The DNA for the CDR3 is TGCGCCAGCAGTCAAGAGAGCTTAGATCAGCCCCAGCATTTT.

This chain joins TRBV5-1 and TRBJ1-4, with 7 bases aligning to TRBD1. The CDR3 length is 13 residues. Trimming at V came to 1 base and at J to 8 bases, leaving 2 bases not matched to a gene. Looked up from germline, CDR1 is SGHRS and CDR2 is YFSETQ. The CDR3 DNA reads TGCGCCAGCAGCTTGCTACAGGGGGAAAAACTGTTTTTT. Its translation is CASSLLQGEKLFF. Drawing the rest from reference TRBV5-1 and TRBJ1-4, the complete variable domain is KAGVTQTPRYLIKTRGQQVTLSCSPISGHRSVSWYQQTPGQGLQFLFEYFSETQRNKGNFPGRFSGRQFSNSRSEMNVSTLELGDSALYLCASSLLQGEKLFFGSGTQLSVL.

The CDR3: CASIRDRNSPLHF. The CDR3 DNA follows: TGTGCCAGCATTCGGGACAGGAATTCACCCCTCCACTTT. The rearrangement uses TRBV2 and TRBJ1-6; TRBD1 agrees at 8 bases. V lost 7 bases and J lost 7; bases outside the gene matches: 3. The CDR3 runs 13 residues. Germline V gene data show CDR1 as SNHLY and CDR2 as FYNNEI.

V gene TRBV19 combines with J gene TRBJ1-1; 11 nucleotides line up with TRBD1. The trim removed 5 bases at V and 10 bases at J, leaving 9 bases unmatched. Germline CDR1 LNHDA, CDR2 SQIVND (reference sequence). The CDR3 has 14 amino acids. CDR3 in DNA: TGTGCCAGTAGTCAGGGACAGGGGGGGATTCCAGCTTTCTTT. This codes for CASSQGQGGIPAFF. Complete variable domain (other parts from reference TRBV19 and TRBJ1-1): DGGITQSPKYLFRKEGQNVTLSCEQNLNHDAMYWYRQDPGQGLRLIYYSQIVNDFQKGDIAEGYSVSREKKESFPLTVTSAQKNPTAFYLCASSQGQGGIPAFFGQGTRLTVV.

This chain connects TRBV4-1 to TRBJ2-7; 14 positions match TRBD2. V lost 8 bases, J lost 2 bases, and 5 bases stayed unmatched. The CDR3 is made up of 15 amino acids. CDR1 MGHRA and CDR2 YSYEKL come from the germline V gene. The CDR3: CASSTSGGAAYEQYF. CDR3 DNA: TGCGCCAGCTCGACTAGCGGGGGGGCCGCCTACGAGCAGTACTTC.

This clone has more than one count but fewer than ten. The chain links TRBV5-1 to TRBJ1-3; D may be TRBD1 (6 bases). With 4 bases removed from V and 4 bases from J, the gap between germline ends came to 15 bases. The CDR3 has 15 amino acids. Germline CDR1 is SGHRS and CDR2 is YFSETQ. The CDR3 is CASSTQGYSGNTIYF. CDR3 in DNA: TGCGCCAGCAGCACCCAGGGGTATTCCGGAAACACCATATATTTT.

The J gene is TRBJ1-2, the V gene TRBV7-9; D uncertain. The CDR3 is 12 amino acids. Trimming pared 5 bases from V and 4 bases from J, leaving 8 bases between. Germline-derived CDR1 and CDR2 are SEHNR and FQNEAQ (reference sequence). The CDR3: CASSDNPYGYTF. CDR3 nucleotide sequence: TGTGCCAGCAGCGACAACCCCTATGGCTACACCTTC.

This rearrangement joins TRBV3-1 (or the pseudogene TRBV3-2) to TRBJ1-2; no definite D call. CDR1 and CDR2 (germline): LGHDT, YNNKEL (reference sequence). The V gene lost 0 bases and the J gene lost 1 base, with 15 bases spanning the gap. The CDR3 totals 17 residues. The chain's CDR3 is CASSQERAEALNYGYTF. The CDR3 DNA reads as TGTGCCAGCAGCCAAGAGCGGGCGGAGGCCCTTAACTATGGCTACACCTTC.

The chain combines TRBV6-6 with TRBJ1-5; the match to TRBD1 covers 7 bases. This CDR3 has 18 residues. Germline loops: CDR1 MNHNY, CDR2 SVGAGI (reference sequence). J lost 4 bases, V lost 5 bases, and 17 bases had no gene match. The CDR3, as DNA: TGTGCCAGCAGTCCAGACCTCCGAATTCGACAGGGTAATCAGCCCCAGCATTTT. It codes for CASSPDLRIRQGNQPQHF.

The chain combines TRBV11-3 with TRBJ2-2; 8 nucleotides line up with TRBD2. Germline V gene sequence: CDR1 SGHNT, CDR2 YENEEA. The trim removed 2 bases at V and 5 bases at J, leaving 4 bases unmatched. The CDR3 is 15 amino acids. Here the CDR3 reads CASSLSGGITGELFF. CDR3 coding DNA: TGTGCCAGCAGCTTATCGGGGGGGATTACCGGGGAGCTGTTTTTT.

This clone was recorded a few times. The V call is TRBV5-1, the J call TRBJ1-1; D is unresolved. Germline-derived CDR1 and CDR2 are SGHRS and YFSETQ. V lost 5 bases and J 6 bases, leaving 14 bases between the germline ends. The CDR3 totals 13 residues. CDR3 bases: TGCGCCAGCAGGAAATCGGAGGGCGCTGAAGCTTTCTTT. Encoded protein: CASRKSEGAEAFF.

The chain is built from TRBV19 and TRBJ2-7; TRBD1 is a possible D gene (6 bases). Between the trimmed V and J ends, which lost 5 bases and 4 bases, there was a span of 9 bases. CDR1 and CDR2 from the germline V gene are LNHDA and SQIVND (reference sequence). This CDR3 comprises 12 residues. Here the CDR3 reads CASSPQGYEQYF. The CDR3 DNA follows: TGTGCCAGTAGTCCACAGGGTTACGAGCAGTACTTC.

The chain recombines TRBV7-6 with TRBJ1-2; possible D gene TRBD1, 6 bases. Trimming left V 0 bases short and J 2 bases short, with 10 bases between. Germline assignment: CDR1 SGHVS and CDR2 FNYEAQ. The CDR3 has 15 residues. CDR3 nucleotides: TGTGCCAGCAGCTTAGCAACAGGGACCAACTATGGCTACACCTTC. It yields the protein CASSLATGTNYGYTF. The variable domain in full, completed from reference TRBV7-6 and TRBJ1-2, reads GAGVSQSPRYKVTKRGQDVALRCDPISGHVSLYWYRQALGQGPEFLTYFNYEAQQDKSGLPNDRFSAERPEGSISTLTIQRTEQRDSAMYRCASSLATGTNYGYTFGSGTRLTVV.

V is TRBV19 and J is TRBJ2-1; TRBD2 matches at 8 bases. Per the germline V gene, CDR1 is LNHDA and CDR2 is SQIVND (reference sequence). With V trimmed by 7 bases and J by 5 bases, 13 bases remained unmatched. There are 16 residues in the CDR3. The CDR3 DNA is TGTGCCAGTACCTCTTTAGCGGGGATAACACACAATGAGCAGTTCTTC. Its translation is CASTSLAGITHNEQFF. The whole variable domain, filled in from reference TRBV19 and TRBJ2-1, reads DGGITQSPKYLFRKEGQNVTLSCEQNLNHDAMYWYRQDPGQGLRLIYYSQIVNDFQKGDIAEGYSVSREKKESFPLTVTSAQKNPTAFYLCASTSLAGITHNEQFFGPGTRLTVL.

The J gene is TRBJ2-7, the V gene TRBV3-1 (or the pseudogene TRBV3-2), with 8 bases that match TRBD2. V dropped 1 base and J dropped 3; count of bases not matched to a gene: 5. The CDR3 is 15 amino acids. Germline lookup yields CDR1 LGHDT and CDR2 YNNKEL (reference sequence). The CDR3 nucleotides are TGTGCCAGCAGCCAAGTCGCCCTAGCGGGCTACGAGCAGTACTTC. Its translation: CASSQVALAGYEQYF.

This chain joins TRBV5-1 and TRBJ2-5; 7 bases line up with TRBD1. The CDR3 extends over 13 amino acids. Per germline, CDR1 SGHRS and CDR2 YFSETQ. The trim removed 1 base at V and 4 bases at J, leaving 1 base unmatched. The CDR3 region is CASSLRDRETQYF. For the CDR3, the DNA is TGCGCCAGCAGCTTGAGGGACAGAGAGACCCAGTACTTC.